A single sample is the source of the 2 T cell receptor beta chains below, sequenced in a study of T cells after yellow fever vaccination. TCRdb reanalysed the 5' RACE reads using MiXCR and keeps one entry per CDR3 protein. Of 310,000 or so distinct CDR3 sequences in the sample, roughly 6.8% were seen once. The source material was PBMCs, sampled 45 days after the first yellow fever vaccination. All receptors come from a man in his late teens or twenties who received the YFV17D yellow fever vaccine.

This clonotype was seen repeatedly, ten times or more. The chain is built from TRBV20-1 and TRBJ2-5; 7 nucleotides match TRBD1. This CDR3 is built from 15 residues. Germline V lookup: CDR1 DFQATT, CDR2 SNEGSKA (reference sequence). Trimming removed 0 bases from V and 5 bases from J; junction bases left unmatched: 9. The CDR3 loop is CSARDPTGVGETQYF. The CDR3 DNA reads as TGCAGTGCTAGAGATCCTACAGGGGTAGGGGAGACCCAGTACTTC.

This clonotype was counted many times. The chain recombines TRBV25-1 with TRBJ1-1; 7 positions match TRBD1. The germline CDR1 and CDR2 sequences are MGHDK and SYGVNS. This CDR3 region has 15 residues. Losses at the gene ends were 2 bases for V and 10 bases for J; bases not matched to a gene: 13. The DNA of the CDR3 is TGTGCCAGCAGTGAAGCGGGACAGTTAACTAAAGGAGCTTTCTTT. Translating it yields CASSEAGQLTKGAFF.